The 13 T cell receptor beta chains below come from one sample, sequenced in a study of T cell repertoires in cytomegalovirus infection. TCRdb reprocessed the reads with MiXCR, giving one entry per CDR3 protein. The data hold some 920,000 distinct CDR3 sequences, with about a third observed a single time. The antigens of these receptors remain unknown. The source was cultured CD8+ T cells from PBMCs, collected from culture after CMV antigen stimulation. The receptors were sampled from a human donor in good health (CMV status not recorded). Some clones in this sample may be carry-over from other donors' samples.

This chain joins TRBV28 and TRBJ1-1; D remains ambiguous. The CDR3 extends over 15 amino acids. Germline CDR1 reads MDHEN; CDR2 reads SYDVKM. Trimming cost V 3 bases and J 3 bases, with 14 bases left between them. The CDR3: CASSLIPEGDTEAFF. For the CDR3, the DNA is TGTGCCAGCAGTTTGATCCCAGAGGGTGACACTGAAGCTTTCTTT.

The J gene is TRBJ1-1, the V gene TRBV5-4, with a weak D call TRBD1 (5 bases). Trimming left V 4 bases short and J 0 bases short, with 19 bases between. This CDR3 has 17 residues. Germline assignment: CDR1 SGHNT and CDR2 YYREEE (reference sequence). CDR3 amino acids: CASSPRGGEGMNTEAFF. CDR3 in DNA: TGTGCCAGCAGCCCCCGGGGGGGAGAGGGTATGAACACTGAAGCTTTCTTT.

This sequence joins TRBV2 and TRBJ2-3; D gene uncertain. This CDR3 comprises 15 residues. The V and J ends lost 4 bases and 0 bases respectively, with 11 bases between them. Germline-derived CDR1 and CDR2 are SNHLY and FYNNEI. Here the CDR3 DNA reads TGTGCCAGCAGTGGTTGGGGATCAAGCACAGATACGCAGTATTTT. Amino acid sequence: CASSGWGSSTDTQYF.

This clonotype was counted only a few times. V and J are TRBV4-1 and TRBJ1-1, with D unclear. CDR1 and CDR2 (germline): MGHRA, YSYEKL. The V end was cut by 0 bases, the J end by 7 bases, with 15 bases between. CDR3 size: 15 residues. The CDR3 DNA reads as TGCGCCAGCAGCCAAGACCCGGCGGCACCGGGTGAAGCTTTCTTT. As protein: CASSQDPAAPGEAFF.

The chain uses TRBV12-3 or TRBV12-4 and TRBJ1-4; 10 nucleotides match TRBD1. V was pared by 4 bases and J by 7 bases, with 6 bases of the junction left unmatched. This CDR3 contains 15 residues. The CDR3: CASSSSGTGVEKLFF. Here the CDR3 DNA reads TGTGCCAGCAGTTCCTCCGGGACAGGGGTTGAAAAACTGTTTTTT.

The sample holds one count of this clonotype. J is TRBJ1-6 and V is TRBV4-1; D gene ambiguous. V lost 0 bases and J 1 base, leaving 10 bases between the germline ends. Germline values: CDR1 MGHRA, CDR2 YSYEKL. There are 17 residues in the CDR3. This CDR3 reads CASSQDGMSSYNSPLHF. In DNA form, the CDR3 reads TGCGCCAGCAGCCAAGATGGGATGAGTTCCTATAATTCACCCCTCCACTTT.

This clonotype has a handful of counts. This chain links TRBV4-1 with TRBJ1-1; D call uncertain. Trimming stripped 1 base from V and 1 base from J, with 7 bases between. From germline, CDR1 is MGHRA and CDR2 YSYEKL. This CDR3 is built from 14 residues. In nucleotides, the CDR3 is TGCGCCAGCAGCCAAGGCTCAGAGAACACTGAAGCTTTCTTT. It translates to CASSQGSENTEAFF.

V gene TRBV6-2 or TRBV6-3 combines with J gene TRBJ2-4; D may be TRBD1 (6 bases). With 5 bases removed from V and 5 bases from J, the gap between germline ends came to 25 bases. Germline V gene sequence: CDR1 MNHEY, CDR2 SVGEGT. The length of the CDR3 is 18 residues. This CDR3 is CASSPNYQTGLRENIQYF. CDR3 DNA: TGTGCCAGCAGTCCCAATTACCAGACAGGCCTACGGGAAAACATTCAGTACTTC.

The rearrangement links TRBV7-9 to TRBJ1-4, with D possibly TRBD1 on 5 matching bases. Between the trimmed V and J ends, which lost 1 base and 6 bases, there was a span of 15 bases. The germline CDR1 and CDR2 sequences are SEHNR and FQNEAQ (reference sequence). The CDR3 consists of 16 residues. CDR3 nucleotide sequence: TGTGCCAGCAGCTTAGGATGGGGACTAGCCGATGAAAAACTGTTTTTT. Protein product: CASSLGWGLADEKLFF.

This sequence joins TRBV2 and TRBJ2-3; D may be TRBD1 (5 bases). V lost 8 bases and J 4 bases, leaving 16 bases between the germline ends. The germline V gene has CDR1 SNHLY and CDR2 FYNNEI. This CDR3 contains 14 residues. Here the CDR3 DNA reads TGTGCCAGCGGGGCTCACAGGTACCCAGATACGCAGTATTTT. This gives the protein CASGAHRYPDTQYF. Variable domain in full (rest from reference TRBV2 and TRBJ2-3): EPEVTQTPSHQVTQMGQEVILRCVPISNHLYFYWYRQILGQKVEFLVSFYNNEISEKSEIFDDQFSVERPDGSNFTLKIRSTKLEDSAMYFCASGAHRYPDTQYFGPGTRLTVL.

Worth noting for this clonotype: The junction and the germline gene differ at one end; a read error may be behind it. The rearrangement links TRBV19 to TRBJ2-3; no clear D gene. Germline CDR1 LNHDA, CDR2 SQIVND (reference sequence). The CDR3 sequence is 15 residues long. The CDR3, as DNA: TGTGCCAGTAGTATCTCAGAATCACGATCAGATACACAGTATTTT. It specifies CASSISESRSDTQYF.

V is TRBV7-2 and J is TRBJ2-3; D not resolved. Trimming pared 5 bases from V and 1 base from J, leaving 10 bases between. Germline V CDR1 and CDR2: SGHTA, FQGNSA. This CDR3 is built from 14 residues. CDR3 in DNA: TGTGCCAGCAGCGACCTATGGGGCACAGATACGCAGTATTTT. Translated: CASSDLWGTDTQYF.

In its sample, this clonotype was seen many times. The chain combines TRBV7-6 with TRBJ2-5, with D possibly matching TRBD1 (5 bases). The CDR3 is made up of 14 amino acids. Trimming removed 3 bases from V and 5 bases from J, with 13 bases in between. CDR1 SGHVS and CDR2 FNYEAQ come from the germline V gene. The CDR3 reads CASSLTASRETQYF. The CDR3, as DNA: TGTGCCAGCAGCTTGACAGCATCCAGGGAGACCCAGTACTTC.